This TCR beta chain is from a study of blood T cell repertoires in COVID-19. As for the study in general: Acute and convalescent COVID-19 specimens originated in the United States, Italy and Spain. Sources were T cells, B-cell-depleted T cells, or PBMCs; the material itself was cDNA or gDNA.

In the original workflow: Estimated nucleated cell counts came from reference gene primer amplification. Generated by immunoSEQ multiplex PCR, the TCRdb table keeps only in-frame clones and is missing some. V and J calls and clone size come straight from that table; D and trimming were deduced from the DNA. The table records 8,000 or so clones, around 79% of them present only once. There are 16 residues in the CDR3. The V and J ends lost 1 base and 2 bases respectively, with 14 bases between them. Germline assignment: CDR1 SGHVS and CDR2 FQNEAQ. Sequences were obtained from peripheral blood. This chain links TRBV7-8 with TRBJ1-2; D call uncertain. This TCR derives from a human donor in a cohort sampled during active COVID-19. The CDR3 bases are TGTGCCAGCAGCTTAGTTGCCAGGCAAATGAACTATGGCTACACCTTC. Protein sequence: CASSLVARQMNYGYTF.